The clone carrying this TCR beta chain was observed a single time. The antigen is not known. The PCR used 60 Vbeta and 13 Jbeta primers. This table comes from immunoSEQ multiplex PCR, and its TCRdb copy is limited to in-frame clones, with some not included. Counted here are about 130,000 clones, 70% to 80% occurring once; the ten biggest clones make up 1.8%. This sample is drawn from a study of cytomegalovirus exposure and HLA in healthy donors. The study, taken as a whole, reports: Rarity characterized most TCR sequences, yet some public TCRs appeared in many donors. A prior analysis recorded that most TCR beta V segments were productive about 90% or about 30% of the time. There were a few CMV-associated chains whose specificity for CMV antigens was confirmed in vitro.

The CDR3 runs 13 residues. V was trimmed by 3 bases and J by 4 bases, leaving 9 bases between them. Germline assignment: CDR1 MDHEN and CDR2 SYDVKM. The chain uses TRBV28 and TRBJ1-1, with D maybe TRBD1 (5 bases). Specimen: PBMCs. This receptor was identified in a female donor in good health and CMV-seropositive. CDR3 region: CASSLRGFTEAFF. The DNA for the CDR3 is TGTGCCAGCAGTTTGCGGGGGTTCACTGAAGCTTTCTTT.